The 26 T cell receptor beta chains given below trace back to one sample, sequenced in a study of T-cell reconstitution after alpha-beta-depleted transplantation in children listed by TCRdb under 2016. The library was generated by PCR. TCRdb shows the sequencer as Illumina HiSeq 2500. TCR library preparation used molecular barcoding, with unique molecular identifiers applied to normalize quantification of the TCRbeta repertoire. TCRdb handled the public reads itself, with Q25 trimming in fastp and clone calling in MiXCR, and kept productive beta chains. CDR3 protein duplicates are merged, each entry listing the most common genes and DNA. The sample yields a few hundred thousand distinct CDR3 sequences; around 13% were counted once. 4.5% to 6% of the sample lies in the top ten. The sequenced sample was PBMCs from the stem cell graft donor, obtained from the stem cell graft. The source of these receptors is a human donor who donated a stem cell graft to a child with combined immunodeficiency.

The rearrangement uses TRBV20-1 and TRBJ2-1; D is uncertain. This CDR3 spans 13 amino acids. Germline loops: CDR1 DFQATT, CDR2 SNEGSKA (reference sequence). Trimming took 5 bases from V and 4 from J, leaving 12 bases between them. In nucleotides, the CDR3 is TGCAGTGCTTACCCGGTCGAGTACAATGAGCAGTTCTTC. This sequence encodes CSAYPVEYNEQFF.

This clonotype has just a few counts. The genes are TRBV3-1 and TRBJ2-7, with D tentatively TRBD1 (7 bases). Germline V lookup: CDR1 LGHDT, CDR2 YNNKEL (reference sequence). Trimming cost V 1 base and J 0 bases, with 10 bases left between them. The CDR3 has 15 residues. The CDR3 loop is CASSQAGDSSYEQYF. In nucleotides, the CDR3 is TGTGCCAGCAGCCAAGCGGGGGACAGCTCCTACGAGCAGTACTTC.

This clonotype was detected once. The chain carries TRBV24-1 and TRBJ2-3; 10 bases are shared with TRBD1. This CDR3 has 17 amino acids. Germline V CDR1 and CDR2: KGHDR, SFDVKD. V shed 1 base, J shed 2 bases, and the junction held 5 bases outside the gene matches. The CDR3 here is CATSDFGGQGVTDTQYF. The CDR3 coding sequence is TGTGCCACCAGTGATTTTGGAGGACAGGGGGTCACAGATACGCAGTATTTT.

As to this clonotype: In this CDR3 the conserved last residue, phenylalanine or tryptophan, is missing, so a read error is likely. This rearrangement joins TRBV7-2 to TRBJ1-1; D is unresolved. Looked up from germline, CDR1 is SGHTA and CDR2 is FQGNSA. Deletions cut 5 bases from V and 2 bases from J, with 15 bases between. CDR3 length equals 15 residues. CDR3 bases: TGTGCCAGCAGCCGAAGGATTCGTAACAACACTGAAGCTTTCTGT. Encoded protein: CASSRRIRNNTEAFC.

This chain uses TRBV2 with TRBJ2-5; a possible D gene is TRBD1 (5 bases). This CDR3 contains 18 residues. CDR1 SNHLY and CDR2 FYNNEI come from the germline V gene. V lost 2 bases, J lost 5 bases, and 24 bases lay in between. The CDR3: CASSESLKAGSRLETQYF. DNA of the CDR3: TGTGCCAGCAGTGAAAGCTTGAAGGCAGGGTCTAGGTTGGAGACCCAGTACTTC.

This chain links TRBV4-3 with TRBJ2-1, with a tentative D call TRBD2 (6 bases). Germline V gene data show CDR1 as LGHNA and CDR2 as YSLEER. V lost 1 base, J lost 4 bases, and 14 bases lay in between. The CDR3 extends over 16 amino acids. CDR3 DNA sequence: TGCGCCAGCAGCCAAGTGCCTAGCGCCCCTTACAATGAGCAGTTCTTC. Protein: CASSQVPSAPYNEQFF.

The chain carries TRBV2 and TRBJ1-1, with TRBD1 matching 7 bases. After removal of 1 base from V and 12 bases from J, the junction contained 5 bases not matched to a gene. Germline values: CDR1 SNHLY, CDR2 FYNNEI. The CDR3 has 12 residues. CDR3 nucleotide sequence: TGTGCCAGCAGTGAAGGAAGGGGGCGGACTTTCTTT. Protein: CASSEGRGRTFF.

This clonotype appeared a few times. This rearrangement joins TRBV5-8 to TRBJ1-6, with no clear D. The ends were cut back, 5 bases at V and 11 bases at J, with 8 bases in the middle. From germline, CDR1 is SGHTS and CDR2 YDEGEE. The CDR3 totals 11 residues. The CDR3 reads CASRLSPPLHF. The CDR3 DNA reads TGTGCCAGCAGGCTAAGTCCACCCCTCCACTTT.

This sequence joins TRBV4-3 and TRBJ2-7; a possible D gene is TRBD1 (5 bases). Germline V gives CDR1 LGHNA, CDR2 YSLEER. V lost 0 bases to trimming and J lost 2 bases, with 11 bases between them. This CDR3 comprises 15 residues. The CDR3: CASSQDTTGTYEQYF. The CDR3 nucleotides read TGCGCCAGCAGCCAAGATACAACAGGTACCTACGAGCAGTACTTC.

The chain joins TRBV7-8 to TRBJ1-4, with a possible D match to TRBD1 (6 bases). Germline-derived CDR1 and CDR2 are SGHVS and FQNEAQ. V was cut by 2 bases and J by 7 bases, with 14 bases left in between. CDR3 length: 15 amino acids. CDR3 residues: CASSLLGGDGEKLFF. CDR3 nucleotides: TGTGCCAGCAGCTTATTAGGGGGGGACGGTGAAAAACTGTTTTTT.

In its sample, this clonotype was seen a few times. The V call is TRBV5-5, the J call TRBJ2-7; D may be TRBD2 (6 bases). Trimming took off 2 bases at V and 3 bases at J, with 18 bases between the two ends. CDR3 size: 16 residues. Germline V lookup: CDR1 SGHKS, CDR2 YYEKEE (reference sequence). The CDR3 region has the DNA TGTGCCAGCAGCTTACTCGGCGGGGTTGTGAACTACGAGCAGTACTTC. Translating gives CASSLLGGVVNYEQYF.

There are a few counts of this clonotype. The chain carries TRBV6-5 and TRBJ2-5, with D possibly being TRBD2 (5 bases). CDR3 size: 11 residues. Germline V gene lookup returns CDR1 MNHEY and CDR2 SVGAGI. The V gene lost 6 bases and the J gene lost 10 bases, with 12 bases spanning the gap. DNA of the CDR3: TGTGCCAGCAGCCGAGGGCAGGACCAGTACTTC. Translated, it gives CASSRGQDQYF.

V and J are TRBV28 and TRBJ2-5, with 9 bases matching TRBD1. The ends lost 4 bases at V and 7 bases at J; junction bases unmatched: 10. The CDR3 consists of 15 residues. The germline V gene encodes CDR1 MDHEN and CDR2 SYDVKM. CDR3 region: CASSSWTGALGTQYF. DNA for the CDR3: TGTGCCAGCAGTTCTTGGACAGGGGCGCTTGGGACCCAGTACTTC. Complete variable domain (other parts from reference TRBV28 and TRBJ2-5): DVKVTQSSRYLVKRTGEKVFLECVQDMDHENMFWYRQDPGLGLRLIYFSYDVKMKEKGDIPEGYSVSREKKERFSLILESASTNQTSMYLCASSSWTGALGTQYFGPGTRLLVL.

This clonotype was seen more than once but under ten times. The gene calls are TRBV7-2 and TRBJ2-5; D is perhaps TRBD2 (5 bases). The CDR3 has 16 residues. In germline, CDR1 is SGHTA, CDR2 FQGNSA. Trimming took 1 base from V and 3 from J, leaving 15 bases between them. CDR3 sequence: CASSLVRPTIEETQYF. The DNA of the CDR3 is TGTGCCAGCAGCTTAGTTCGACCGACTATTGAAGAGACCCAGTACTTC.

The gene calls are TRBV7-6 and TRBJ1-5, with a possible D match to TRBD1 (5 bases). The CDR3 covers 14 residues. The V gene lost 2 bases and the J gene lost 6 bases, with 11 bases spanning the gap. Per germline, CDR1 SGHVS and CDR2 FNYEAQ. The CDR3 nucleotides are TGTGCCAGCAGCTTACATGAGGGGTTTCAGCCCCAGCATTTT. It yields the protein CASSLHEGFQPQHF.

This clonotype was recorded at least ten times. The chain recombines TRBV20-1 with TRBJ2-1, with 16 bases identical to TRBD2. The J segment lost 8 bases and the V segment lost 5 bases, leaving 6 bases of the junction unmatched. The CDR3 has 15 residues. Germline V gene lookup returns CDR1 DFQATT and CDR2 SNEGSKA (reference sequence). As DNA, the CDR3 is TGCAGTGCTGAGGGACTAGCGGGAGGGTACGATGAGCAGTTCTTC. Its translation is CSAEGLAGGYDEQFF.

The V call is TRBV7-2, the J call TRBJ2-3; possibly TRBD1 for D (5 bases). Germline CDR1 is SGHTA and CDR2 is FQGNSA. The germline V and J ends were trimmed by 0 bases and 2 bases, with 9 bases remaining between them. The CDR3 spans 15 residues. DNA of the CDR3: TGTGCCAGCAGCTTAGCTCCAGGGTACACAGATACGCAGTATTTT. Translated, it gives CASSLAPGYTDTQYF.

DNA for the CDR3: TGTGCCAGCAGCGGGTTGTCACAAGAGACCCAGTACTTC. Translated, it gives CASSGLSQETQYF. The chain combines TRBV7-9 with TRBJ2-5, with D unclear. CDR1 SEHNR and CDR2 FQNEAQ come from the germline V gene (reference sequence). The CDR3 covers 13 residues. Trimming took 5 bases from V and 2 from J, leaving 9 bases between them.

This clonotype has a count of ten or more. The CDR3 sequence: CASSLPLAYEQYF. The CDR3 DNA sequence: TGTGCCAGCAGTCTTCCTCTCGCCTACGAGCAGTACTTC. The rearrangement joins TRBV12-3 or TRBV12-4 to TRBJ2-7, with D uncertain. There are 13 residues in the CDR3. Trimming cost V 5 bases and J 2 bases, with 10 bases left between them.

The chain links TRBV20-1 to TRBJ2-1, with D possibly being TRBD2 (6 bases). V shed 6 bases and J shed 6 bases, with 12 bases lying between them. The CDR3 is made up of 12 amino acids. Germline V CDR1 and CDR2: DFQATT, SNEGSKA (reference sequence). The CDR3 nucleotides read TGCAGTGCCAGGACTACTTTCAATGAGCAGTTCTTC. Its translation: CSARTTFNEQFF.

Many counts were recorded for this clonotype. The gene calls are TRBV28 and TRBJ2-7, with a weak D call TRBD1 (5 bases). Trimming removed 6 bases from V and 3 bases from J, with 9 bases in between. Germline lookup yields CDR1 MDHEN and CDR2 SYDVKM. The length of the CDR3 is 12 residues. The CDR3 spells CASSMTVYEQYF. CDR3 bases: TGTGCCAGCAGCATGACAGTCTACGAGCAGTACTTC.

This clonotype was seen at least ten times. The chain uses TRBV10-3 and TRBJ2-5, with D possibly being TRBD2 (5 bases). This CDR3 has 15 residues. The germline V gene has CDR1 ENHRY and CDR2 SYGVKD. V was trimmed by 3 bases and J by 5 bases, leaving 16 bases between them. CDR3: CAISDALGVTETQYF. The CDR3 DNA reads TGTGCCATCAGTGATGCACTCGGGGTGACTGAGACCCAGTACTTC.

The CDR3 loop reads CATADGAGVGVQYF. The CDR3 DNA sequence: TGTGCCACCGCAGACGGAGCGGGAGTCGGCGTGCAGTACTTC. The V and J genes are TRBV6-2 or TRBV6-3 and TRBJ2-7; 8 bases fit TRBD2. The CDR3 sequence is 14 residues long. Germline CDR1 and CDR2: MNHEY and SVGEGT. V lost 10 bases, J lost 9 bases, and 17 bases stayed unmatched.

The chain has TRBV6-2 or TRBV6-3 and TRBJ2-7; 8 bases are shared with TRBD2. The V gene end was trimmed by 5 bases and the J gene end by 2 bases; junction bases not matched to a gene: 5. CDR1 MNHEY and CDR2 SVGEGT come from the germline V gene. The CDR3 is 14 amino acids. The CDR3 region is CASSRLARTYEQYF. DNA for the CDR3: TGTGCCAGCAGTCGACTAGCGCGGACCTACGAGCAGTACTTC.

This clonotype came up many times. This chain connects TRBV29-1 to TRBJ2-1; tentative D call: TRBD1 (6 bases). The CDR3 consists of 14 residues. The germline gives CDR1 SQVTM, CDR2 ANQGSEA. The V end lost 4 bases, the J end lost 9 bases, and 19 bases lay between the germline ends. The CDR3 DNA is TGCAGCGTTGGTGGGACATCCATTAGAAGTGAGCAGTTCTTC. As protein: CSVGGTSIRSEQFF.

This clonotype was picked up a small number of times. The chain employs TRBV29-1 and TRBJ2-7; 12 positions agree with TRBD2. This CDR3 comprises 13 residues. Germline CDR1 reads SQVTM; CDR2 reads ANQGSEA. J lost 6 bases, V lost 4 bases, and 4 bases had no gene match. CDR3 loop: CSVGTSGIREQYF. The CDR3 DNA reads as TGCAGCGTTGGGACTAGCGGGATTCGCGAGCAGTACTTC.